This T cell receptor beta chain is drawn from a study of early stage breast cancer tumors. Notes on the study in general: In about 90% of the 16 patients, blood comparison separated tumor from normal breast. Enriched TCRB sequences shared across patients were mostly commonly generated sequences.

Comment on this clone: Antigen unknown.

The germline V gene has CDR1 SEHNR and CDR2 FQNEAQ (reference sequence). This CDR3 contains 15 residues. V lost 5 bases, J lost 5 bases, and 16 bases lay in between. Repertoires were generated with immunoSEQ multiplex PCR, while TCRdb's copy carries only in-frame clones and drops some. The sample shows under 8,500 clones, around two thirds of them seen only once. The origin of this receptor is a person aged 45 to 59 with breast cancer. Source material: normal breast tissue next to the tumor. This chain joins TRBV7-9 and TRBJ1-5; D unclear. The CDR3 spells CASSRTEGGDQPQHF. As DNA, the CDR3 is TGTGCCAGCAGCCGCACCGAGGGAGGAGATCAGCCCCAGCATTTT.